The 22 T cell receptor beta chains given below trace back to one sample, sequenced in a study of cytomegalovirus exposure and HLA in healthy donors. The study ran its PCR with 60 Vbeta and 13 Jbeta primers. Sequenced by immunoSEQ multiplex PCR; TCRdb stores in-frame clones only, minus some. The sample includes 100,000 or so clones, about four fifths of them seen just once. Sequenced input: PBMCs. The receptors were sampled from a woman aged 40 to 50 in good health and CMV-seronegative.

This sequence joins TRBV6-5 and TRBJ1-2; D not resolved. The CDR3 has 13 residues. The V and J ends lost 0 bases and 6 bases respectively, with 8 bases between them. Germline CDR1 is MNHEY and CDR2 is SVGAGI. The CDR3 protein is CASSYSESDGYTF. CDR3 DNA: TGTGCCAGCAGTTACTCAGAGAGTGATGGCTACACCTTC.

This clone was counted only a few times. The chain links TRBV29-1 to TRBJ2-1; TRBD2 agrees at 11 bases. The CDR3 has 15 amino acids. Germline trimming cut 1 base from V and 6 bases from J; bases unmatched to any gene: 5. Germline V gives CDR1 SQVTM, CDR2 ANQGSEA. The CDR3 loop reads CSVEVASGGSNEQFF. For the CDR3, the DNA is TGCAGCGTTGAAGTGGCTAGCGGGGGGTCCAATGAGCAGTTCTTC.

This clone was picked up a small number of times. The chain links TRBV5-1 to TRBJ2-1; TRBD2 aligns across 12 bases. Unmatched junction bases numbered 11, after V lost 4 bases and J lost 0 bases. This CDR3 has 19 residues. The germline V gene has CDR1 SGHRS and CDR2 YFSETQ. The CDR3, as DNA: TGCGCCAGCAGCCTCCCGGGACTAGCGGGTACAAGCTCCTACAATGAGCAGTTCTTC. Amino acids: CASSLPGLAGTSSYNEQFF.

This chain uses TRBV19 with TRBJ2-3; TRBD2 is a possible D gene (5 bases). CDR1 LNHDA and CDR2 SQIVND come from the germline V gene (reference sequence). Trimming shortened V by 6 bases and J by 6 bases, and 16 bases separated the two germline ends. CDR3 length: 14 amino acids. The DNA of the CDR3 is TGTGCCAGTAGACTAGATGACTGGGATGATACGCAGTATTTT. Protein sequence: CASRLDDWDDTQYF.

This chain links TRBV5-6 with TRBJ1-2, with unresolved D. The CDR3 has 14 residues. Trimming removed 6 bases at V and 4 bases at J, with 16 bases between. Germline CDR1 and CDR2: SGHDT and YYEEEE. CDR3 DNA sequence: TGTGCCAGCACCTCTGGGCAGCTTGCCTATGGCTACACCTTC. It is translated as CASTSGQLAYGYTF. The variable domain in full, with the rest retrieved from reference TRBV5-6 and TRBJ1-2, is DAGVTQSPTHLIKTRGQQVTLRCSPKSGHDTVSWYQQALGQGPQFIFQYYEEEERQRGNFPDRFSGHQFPNYSSELNVNALLLGDSALYLCASTSGQLAYGYTFGSGTRLTVV.

The chain recombines TRBV6-1 with TRBJ2-3; the match to TRBD1 covers 10 bases. Per germline, CDR1 MNHNS and CDR2 SASEGT. The CDR3 consists of 13 residues. V lost 6 bases to trimming and J lost 7 bases; unmatched junction nucleotides: 4. The CDR3 DNA reads as TGTGCCAGCAGGACAGGGGGCACCCATACGCAGTATTTT. This translates into CASRTGGTHTQYF.

The chain employs TRBV20-1 and TRBJ1-1, with a weak D call TRBD1 (5 bases). The CDR3 extends over 11 amino acids. Per germline, CDR1 DFQATT and CDR2 SNEGSKA (reference sequence). The germline V and J ends were trimmed by 3 bases and 12 bases, with 14 bases remaining between them. The CDR3 here is CSASSDSAPFF. The CDR3 DNA sequence: TGCAGTGCTAGCAGTGACAGCGCCCCTTTCTTT.

The rearrangement uses TRBV27 and TRBJ2-7, with D unresolved. The V gene's germline CDR1 is MNHEY and CDR2 SMNVEV (reference sequence). CDR3 size: 11 residues. The ends were cut back, 5 bases at V and 3 bases at J, with 5 bases in the middle. The chain's CDR3 is CASSHNYEQYF. Here the CDR3 DNA reads TGTGCCAGCAGTCACAACTACGAGCAGTACTTC.

This chain links TRBV5-1 with TRBJ1-1, with D possibly TRBD1 on 5 matching bases. Germline CDR1 reads SGHRS; CDR2 reads YFSETQ. V was cut by 2 bases and J by 3 bases, with 14 bases left in between. The CDR3 length is 15 residues. DNA of the CDR3: TGCGCCAGCAGCTTTAACTGGGAAGGGGACACTGAAGCTTTCTTT. This codes for CASSFNWEGDTEAFF.

This chain links TRBV5-1 with TRBJ1-1; 9 bases map to TRBD1. The V gene end was trimmed by 1 base and the J gene end by 5 bases; junction bases not matched to a gene: 12. The CDR3 extends over 17 amino acids. Germline V CDR1 and CDR2: SGHRS, YFSETQ. Here the CDR3 DNA reads TGCGCCAGCAGCTTGACCTCTCGGGACAGGGTGGGAACTGAAGCTTTCTTT. Amino acid sequence: CASSLTSRDRVGTEAFF.

The chain's CDR3 is CASSPGGLAGAYNEQFF. In DNA form, the CDR3 reads TGTGCCAGCAGCCCGGGGGGACTAGCGGGGGCGTACAATGAGCAGTTCTTC. The chain uses TRBV11-2 and TRBJ2-1; the match to TRBD2 covers 14 bases. From germline, CDR1 is SGHAT and CDR2 FQNNGV. The trim removed 5 bases at V and 4 bases at J, leaving 7 bases unmatched. This CDR3 is built from 17 residues.

There are a few counts of this clone. The chain is built from TRBV6-1 and TRBJ1-1; D ambiguous. Trimming removed 5 bases at V and 2 bases at J, with 15 bases between. This CDR3 is 15 amino acids long. Germline CDR1 MNHNS, CDR2 SASEGT. DNA for the CDR3: TGTGCCAGCAGTCCCACTAGGCTTGTTAACACTGAAGCTTTCTTT. Residues: CASSPTRLVNTEAFF.

The chain couples TRBV19 to TRBJ2-1; 11 bases line up with TRBD2. The length of the CDR3 is 14 residues. V was clipped by 9 bases and J by 0 bases; unmatched bases: 1. CDR1 is LNHDA, CDR2 SQIVND, per germline (reference sequence). CDR3 protein: CASGLAGSYNEQFF. The DNA for the CDR3 is TGTGCCAGCGGACTAGCGGGCTCCTACAATGAGCAGTTCTTC.

The chain employs TRBV6-5 and TRBJ1-4; D call uncertain. CDR3 length equals 14 residues. The germline V and J ends were trimmed by 0 bases and 5 bases, with 7 bases remaining between them. CDR1 is MNHEY and CDR2 is SVGAGI in the germline V gene. The CDR3 loop is CASSYSTGNEKLFF. In DNA, the CDR3 is TGTGCCAGCAGTTACTCGACGGGGAATGAAAAACTGTTTTTT.

The gene calls are TRBV6-5 and TRBJ2-2, with D unresolved. Germline loops: CDR1 MNHEY, CDR2 SVGAGI. Trimming shortened V by 6 bases and J by 1 base, and 6 bases separated the two germline ends. The CDR3 is 13 residues long. The CDR3 here is CASRTQNTGELFF. In DNA, the CDR3 is TGTGCCAGCAGGACACAGAACACCGGGGAGCTGTTTTTT.

The CDR3 is CASKRDSSYEQYF. The CDR3 coding sequence is TGTGCCAGCAAACGTGACAGCTCCTACGAGCAGTACTTC. The genes are TRBV6-1 and TRBJ2-7; perhaps TRBD1 as D (5 bases). Trimming cost V 7 bases and J 0 bases, with 10 bases left between them. This CDR3 spans 13 amino acids. Germline V lookup: CDR1 MNHNS, CDR2 SASEGT.

This clone was recorded once. As DNA, the CDR3 is TGTGCCAGCAGCAGCCGGGGCGGGACCACAGATACGCAGTATTTT. This translates into CASSSRGGTTDTQYF. V and J are TRBV7-3 and TRBJ2-3, with D possibly matching TRBD2 (6 bases). The CDR3 is 15 residues long. In germline, CDR1 is SGHTA, CDR2 FQGTGA. V was shortened by 5 bases and J by 2 bases, with 14 bases between the two germline ends.

The genes are TRBV19 and TRBJ1-2; D is uncertain. V lost 3 bases to trimming and J lost 8 bases, with 25 bases between them. The CDR3 covers 17 residues. CDR1 LNHDA and CDR2 SQIVND come from the germline V gene (reference sequence). CDR3 DNA: TGTGCCAGTAGTATCTTTCGTGGAGGGTCAGCATCTATGGGCTACACCTTC. Protein product: CASSIFRGGSASMGYTF. The full variable domain, its missing parts supplied by reference TRBV19 and TRBJ1-2, is DGGITQSPKYLFRKEGQNVTLSCEQNLNHDAMYWYRQDPGQGLRLIYYSQIVNDFQKGDIAEGYSVSREKKESFPLTVTSAQKNPTAFYLCASSIFRGGSASMGYTFGSGTRLTVV.

This chain connects TRBV6-1 to TRBJ1-4; weak D call: TRBD1 (6 bases). The CDR3 contains 16 residues. Deletions cut 4 bases from V and 8 bases from J, with 20 bases between. Germline V gene lookup returns CDR1 MNHNS and CDR2 SASEGT. This CDR3 reads CASSVDAGQRKEKLFF. The CDR3 coding sequence is TGTGCCAGCAGTGTAGACGCCGGACAGCGGAAGGAAAAACTGTTTTTT.

V usage is TRBV23-1 and J usage is TRBJ2-3; D is undetermined. Being an ORF, TRBV23-1 has a function that is uncertain. The V and J ends lost 0 bases and 0 bases respectively, with 4 bases between them. The CDR3 spans 14 residues. The CDR3, as DNA: TGCGCCAGCAGTCAATCTACTAGCACAGATACGCAGTATTTT. This translates into CASSQSTSTDTQYF.

This clone was seen a handful of times. The V call is TRBV4-1, the J call TRBJ2-3; D may be TRBD1 (5 bases). The germline V and J ends were trimmed by 1 base and 4 bases, with 12 bases remaining between them. CDR1 and CDR2 from the germline V gene are MGHRA and YSYEKL. This CDR3 is 15 amino acids long. CDR3 amino acids: CASSQGQGVPDTQYF. As DNA, the CDR3 is TGCGCCAGCAGCCAAGGGCAGGGTGTTCCAGATACGCAGTATTTT.

This clone was observed a few times. The chain links TRBV4-1 to TRBJ2-1; 11 bases align to TRBD2. CDR1 is MGHRA, CDR2 YSYEKL, per germline. The CDR3 is 16 amino acids. V shed 2 bases, J shed 7 bases, and the junction held 7 bases outside the gene matches. CDR3 DNA: TGCGCCAGCAGCCAAATAGCGGGGGGGCCGTGGAATGAGCAGTTCTTC. Encoded protein: CASSQIAGGPWNEQFF.